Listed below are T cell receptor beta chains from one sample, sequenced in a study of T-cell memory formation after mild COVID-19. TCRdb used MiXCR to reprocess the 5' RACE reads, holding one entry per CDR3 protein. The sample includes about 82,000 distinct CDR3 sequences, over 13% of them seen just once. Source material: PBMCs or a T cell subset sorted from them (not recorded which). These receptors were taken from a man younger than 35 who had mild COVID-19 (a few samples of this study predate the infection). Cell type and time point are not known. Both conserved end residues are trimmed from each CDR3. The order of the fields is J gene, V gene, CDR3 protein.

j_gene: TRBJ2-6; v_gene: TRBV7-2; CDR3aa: ASSLSTGPSAGANVLT
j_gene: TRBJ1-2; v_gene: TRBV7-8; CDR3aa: ASSLESSGKFNYGYT
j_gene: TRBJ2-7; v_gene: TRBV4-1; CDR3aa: ASSQVYGSSYEQY
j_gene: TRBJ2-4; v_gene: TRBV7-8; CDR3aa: ASSSRGSNIQY
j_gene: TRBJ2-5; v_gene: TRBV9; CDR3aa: ASSPAGVQETQY
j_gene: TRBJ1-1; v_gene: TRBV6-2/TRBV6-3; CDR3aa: ASSYVANTEAF
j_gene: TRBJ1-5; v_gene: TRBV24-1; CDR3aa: ATSGQDAGSNQPQH
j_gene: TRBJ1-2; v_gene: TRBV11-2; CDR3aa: ASSTQGGYGYT
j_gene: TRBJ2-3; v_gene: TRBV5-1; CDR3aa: ASSVGSDTQY
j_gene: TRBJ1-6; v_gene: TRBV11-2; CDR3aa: ASSSREQGSNSPLH
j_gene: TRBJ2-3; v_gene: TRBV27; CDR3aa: ASSLSPAERADTQY
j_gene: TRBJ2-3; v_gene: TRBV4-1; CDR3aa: ASSLTTGPRYTDTQY
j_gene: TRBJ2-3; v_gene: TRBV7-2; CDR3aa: ASSLTRQVPSPDTQY
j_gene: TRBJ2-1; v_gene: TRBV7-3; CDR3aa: ASSFGTGGENEQF
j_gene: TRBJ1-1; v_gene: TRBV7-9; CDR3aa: ASSLAVASSTEAF
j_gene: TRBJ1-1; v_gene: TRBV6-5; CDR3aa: ASSGAGWTEAF
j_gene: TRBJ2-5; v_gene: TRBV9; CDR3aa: ASSEGLQWRETQY
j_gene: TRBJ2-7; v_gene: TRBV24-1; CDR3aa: ATSVKDRAYEQY
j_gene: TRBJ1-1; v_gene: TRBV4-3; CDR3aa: ASSQDPKTGYEAF
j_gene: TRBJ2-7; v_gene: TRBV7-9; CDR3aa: ASSPPLYSSYEQY
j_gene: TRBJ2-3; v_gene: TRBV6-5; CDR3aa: ASSGRDTQY
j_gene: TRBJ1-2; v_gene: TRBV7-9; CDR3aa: ASSYVAGYT
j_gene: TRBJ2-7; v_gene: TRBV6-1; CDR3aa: ASRAYEQY
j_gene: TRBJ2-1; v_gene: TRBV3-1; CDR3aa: ASSRDKRAQYNEQF
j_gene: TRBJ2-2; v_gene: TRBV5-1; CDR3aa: ASSLYRGDTGELF
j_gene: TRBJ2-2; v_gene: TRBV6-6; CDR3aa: ASSSSGTGELF
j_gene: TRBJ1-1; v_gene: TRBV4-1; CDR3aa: ASSLEGPGPPEAF
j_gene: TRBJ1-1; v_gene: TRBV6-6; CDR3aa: ASSYSGVGAGEAF
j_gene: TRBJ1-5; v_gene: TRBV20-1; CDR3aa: SARVEGVKPQH
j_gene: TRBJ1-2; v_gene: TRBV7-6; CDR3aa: ASSLGGAYGYT
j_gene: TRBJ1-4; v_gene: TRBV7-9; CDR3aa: ASSSGQGEEKLF
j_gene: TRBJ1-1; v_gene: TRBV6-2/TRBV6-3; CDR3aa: ASSYAGQRTEAF
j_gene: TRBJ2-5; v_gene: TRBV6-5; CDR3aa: ASSTWGAVKETQY
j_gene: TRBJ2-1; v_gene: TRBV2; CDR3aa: ASSDPRGLSDEQF
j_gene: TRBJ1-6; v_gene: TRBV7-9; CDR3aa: ASSLEGDNSPLH
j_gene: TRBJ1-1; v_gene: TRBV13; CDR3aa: ASSSVHEAF
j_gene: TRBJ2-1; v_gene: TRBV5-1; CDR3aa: ASSSGLAGDRRYNEQF